This paragraph reports one TCR beta chain. Its antigen is currently not known. Base qualities were left out, and no much larger clone turns up one base away. The cohort was made up of several hundred healthy bone marrow donors. At the time of sampling, all cohort members were nominally healthy, though unrecorded immune exposures were likely present. The donor was CMV seropositive and was included in the group of 250 to 300 seropositive cohort members. Each donor provided a peripheral blood sample, and peripheral blood mononuclear cells were used for TCR beta sequencing. The Qiagen DNeasy Blood Extraction Kit was used to extract genomic DNA from the blood cell samples. The CDR3 holds 15 amino acids from the cysteine to the phenylalanine. Solely the CDR3 DNA is kept, with 45 bases framed from the first base. For CDR1 and CDR2, the germline V gene lists ENHRY and SYGVKD. Germline trimming: 7 bases from V, 5 bases from J; junction bases outside gene matches: 7.

Libraries came from the immunoSEQ multiplex PCR assay. For the multiplex PCR, a mixture combining 60 forward primers for TCR Vbeta segments and 13 reverse primers for TCR Jbeta segments was used. Amplification of the CDR3 region of rearranged TCR beta genes was performed with a multiplex PCR assay on genomic DNA. The Illumina HiSeq System was used to sequence the amplified TCR beta libraries as 87-base-pair reads. From the authors' description of their analysis: A later analysis counted some 80 million unique TCR beta chains across the 550 to 800 repertoires, and 9 million to 14 million of these chains were shared by at least two donors. Raw reads were error-corrected and collapsed into unique sequences by a nearest-neighbor algorithm in which closely related sequences were merged to remove PCR and sequencing errors. Alignment of CDR3 sequences to IMGT reference sequences was used to assign V, D and J gene segments. For a sequence to be retained, at least a six-nucleotide match to both a V gene segment and a J gene segment was required. Rearrangements were classified as productive when the CDR3 lacked stop codons and remained in frame with V and J, and all other rearrangements were classified as non-productive. CDR3 was defined by IMGT convention, running from the second conserved V-encoded cysteine to the conserved J-encoded phenylalanine. Sequences without an unambiguous match to a single V gene segment were excluded from the earlier analysis of 500 to 700 of the donors. An earlier analysis of 550 to 650 of the donors classified V segments as functional when productive rearrangements were above 56.7% and as segregating when the standard deviation between donors was above 5%. A statistical classification framework was built for diagnosing cytomegalovirus status from the catalog of TCR beta chain sequences. A later analysis assigned V and J genes by comparing TCR nucleotide sequences with IMGT/GENE-DB human TR gene sequences. A later analysis assigned CDR3 sequences and most-parsimonious VDJ recombination scenarios with the TCRdist pipeline. In a later analysis, every TCR beta chain was defined by the combination of its CDR3 amino acid sequence and its V-gene family, and reads without a unique V-gene family were dropped. To address suspected cross-contamination and a sequencing artifact, a later analysis removed 550 to 750 highly shared, low-generation-probability nucleotide sequences. A later analysis calculated a clonal expansion index for each public chain from normalized within-repertoire ranks of inferred template counts. Generation probabilities in a later analysis came from a VDJ recombination model fitted to out-of-frame rearrangements, and those results were checked against IGoR. In a later analysis, TCR-TCR, TCR-HLA and TCR-CMV co-occurrence was scored with hypergeometric tests, and a repertoire-size bias correction was applied to TCR pairs. In a later analysis, false discovery rates were estimated by permuting HLA or CMV assignments 20 times. In a later analysis, co-occurring TCRs were grouped using DBSCAN, with TCRdist sequence similarity added in when clustering inside HLA-allele-positive subsets. Repertoires with fewer than 30,000 or more than 120,000 public chains, plus five repertoires with anomalous nucleotide sharing, were excluded from co-occurrence clustering. In TCRdb, the immuneACCESS table is reduced to in-frame sequences with V and J assigned. These tables do not hold every clone; where another copy was compared, an unresolved V gene accounts for under half, and the others remain unexplained. The V and J calls and the clone size are those of that table, but D and trimming were determined from the DNA. This sample is represented by around 160,000 clones; about 65% of them were singletons. The top ten hold around 4.5% of the sample.

The sample belongs to a study of cytomegalovirus exposure and HLA in healthy donors (TCRdb year 2017). Context from the whole study: According to an earlier analysis of 550 to 750 of the donors, about 190 million T cells yielded 90 million to 130 million unique TCR beta sequences and less than 300 Gb of sequence data. About 300 gigabases of sequencing data and around 87 million unique TCR sequences were included in an early release covering several hundred HLA-typed donors. Of the roughly 400 genotyped donors, approximately 82% fell in the genetic ancestry cluster associated with self-reported Caucasian donors. The study aimed to test whether cataloging public T cell receptors could reveal signatures of past pathogen exposure. The study profiled the T cell repertoires of about 720 subjects by immunosequencing and related them to cytomegalovirus serostatus. In addition to the first cohort of 666 subjects, a separate validation cohort of 100 to 150 different subjects was used. To predict cytomegalovirus infection status, the study combined high-throughput TCR immunosequencing, statistical association of individual TCRs with disease status, and machine learning. In a later analysis, previously published TCR beta repertoires from about 640 donors were re-analyzed and high-resolution HLA genotyping was added so that TCR occurrence patterns could be studied. In the later analysis, no new phenotypic data were used to find candidate immune exposures; instead, reliance was placed on TCR beta sequences and their occurrence across donors. An earlier analysis of approximately 500 of the donors applied high-throughput TCR beta sequencing to assess whether each TCR beta V gene segment acted as functional or pseudogenic. Alongside the repertoire data, information on donor age, sex, ethnicity and CMV serostatus was compiled. In a later genetic analysis, genome-wide SNP genotypes for about three fifths of the roughly 670 donors were used, and that subset was treated as a discovery cohort. Every discovery cohort repertoire had been produced on one sequencing platform. HLA typing included class I and class II loci at four-digit resolution. The number of typed donors differed by locus: about 620-630 for A, B, C, DRB1 and DQB1; 500 to 550 for DQA1; around 610 for DPA1; and some 450 for DPB1. Roughly 5 DR-DQ haplotypes were handled as single units for association and clustering, since linkage in the cohort was strong. Among some 410 genotyped donors of the cohort, an average of approximately 220,000 unique TCR beta nucleotide sequences was sequenced per donor, of which about 18% were non-productive. Overall results and qualifications from the work: The only immune exposure information available for the cohort was CMV serostatus. A group of highly shared sequence variants was considered likely to be a technical artifact of the sequencing pipeline. A further reported finding was that TCR beta sequences accurately predicted the HLA-A and HLA-B alleles for most subjects in the first cohort. Because counts were too low, approximately 15 rarely observed V segments, including chromosome 9 orphons, were excluded from the earlier analysis of about 500 of the donors. Correlated functional status among segregating V segments might reflect linkage disequilibrium, but an unknown experimental factor could not be ruled out. According to a later analysis, parvovirus B19, influenza, CMV and Epstein-Barr virus appeared linked to several top co-occurrence clusters. HLA typing was unavailable for some donors at each locus, so association tests used only the typed subset. Cytomegalovirus status was reported to be diagnosed by the classifier with high specificity and sensitivity in both the original and validation cohorts. The study gave a list of 150 to 200 TCR beta chains associated with cytomegalovirus. The 87-base-pair reads could not distinguish some IMGT-functional V segments, including TRBV6-2 and TRBV6-3, so those segments were excluded. Sequencing depth was assumed to be roughly uniform across donors in the presence/absence analyses, though that assumption may not hold. Compared with equally common non-associated chains, HLA-associated TCR beta chains in a later analysis were more clonally expanded and had lower generation probabilities. An association between a missense DCLRE1C variant and V-gene and J-gene trimming of TCR beta chains was found in a later genetic analysis and replicated in an independent cohort. A later genetic analysis reported fewer N-insertions in productive TCRs among donors in an Asian-associated ancestry cluster than the approximately 670-donor mean. Across donors, most TCR sequences were observed very rarely, whereas some public TCRs were present in many individuals. In an earlier analysis of around 600 of the donors, most TCR beta V segments were observed in productive rearrangements about 90% or about 30% of the time, broadly matching IMGT annotations. In a later analysis, TCR association rates were found to vary across HLA loci, with the most associated TCRs seen for DRB1 alleles and the fewest for HLA-C alleles. Strong co-occurrence of HLA alleles, especially DR and DQ, made assigning TCR associations to individual alleles difficult. In this cohort, only TCR beta chains were sequenced, and detectable features were limited by the absence of alpha or paired-chain data. In a later analysis, 16,951 TCR beta sequences were associated with specific HLA alleles at a false discovery rate of 0.05. The authors suggested that the approach could potentially be extended to other disease states and immunological phenotypes. According to a later analysis, most CMV-associated TCR beta chains appeared to be HLA-restricted, and the HLA associations seemed to be driven largely by CMV exposure. In vitro tests confirmed that a few of the cytomegalovirus-associated TCR beta chains recognize cytomegalovirus antigens.

The sequencing input was PBMCs. Recombination linked TRBV10-3 to TRBJ2-2; TRBD1 aligns with 10 central bases. The receptor's source is a woman under 30 in good health and CMV-seropositive. The CDR3 reads as follows: CAIKPGQGWTGELFF. The DNA sequence is TGTGCCATCAAACCGGGACAGGGGTGGACCGGGGAGCTGTTTTTT.